This T cell receptor beta chain derives from a study of T cells in Graves' hyperthyroidism and ophthalmopathy. Background on the study: Blood was drawn when the patient was first diagnosed and still untreated. Study-level findings and limits: Blood also contained most expanded thyroid clonotypes above 0.001. Progression to ophthalmopathy was predicted a median of 6.5 months early.

Germline V lookup: CDR1 MDHEN, CDR2 SYDVKM. V gave up 6 bases and J gave up 0 bases, with 12 bases separating them. This CDR3 has 15 residues. This clonotype was seen ten or more times. The antigen remains undetermined. Amplification of TCR beta CDR3 regions was performed using RNA transcripts as template. With the HTBI primer set, the TCR CDR3 went through a first round of RT-PCR. One entry per CDR3 protein, called by TCRdb with MiXCR from the multiplex PCR reads. The table lists some 490,000 distinct CDR3 sequences, about 15% of them singletons. Each person with ophthalmopathy scored at least 3 on the Clinical Activity Score, reached NOSPECS grade 4 or higher, and had been ill under 3 months.

The sample comprised blood. The clonotype was recovered from a woman aged 25 to 45 with Graves' ophthalmopathy. The chain recombines TRBV28 with TRBJ1-5, with a weak D call TRBD1 (6 bases). Here the CDR3 DNA reads TGTGCCAGCAGGGAACAGGGATATAGCAATCAGCCCCAGCATTTT. Translating it yields CASREQGYSNQPQHF.